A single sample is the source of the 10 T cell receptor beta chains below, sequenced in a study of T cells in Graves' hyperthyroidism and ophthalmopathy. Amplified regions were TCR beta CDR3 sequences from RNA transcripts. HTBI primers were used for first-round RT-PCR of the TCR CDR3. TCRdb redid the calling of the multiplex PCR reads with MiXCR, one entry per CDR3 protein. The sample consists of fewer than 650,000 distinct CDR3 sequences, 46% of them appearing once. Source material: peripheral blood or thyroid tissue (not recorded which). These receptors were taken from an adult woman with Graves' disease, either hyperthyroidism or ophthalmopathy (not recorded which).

The CDR3 sequence: CASSLGSRGAQPQHF. For the CDR3, the DNA is TGTGCCAGCAGTTTGGGATCCCGGGGGGCTCAGCCCCAGCATTTT. The rearrangement joins TRBV12-3 or TRBV12-4 to TRBJ1-5; D possibly corresponds to TRBD1 (6 bases). The CDR3 sequence is 15 residues long. The V gene lost 3 bases and the J gene lost 6 bases, with 15 bases spanning the gap.

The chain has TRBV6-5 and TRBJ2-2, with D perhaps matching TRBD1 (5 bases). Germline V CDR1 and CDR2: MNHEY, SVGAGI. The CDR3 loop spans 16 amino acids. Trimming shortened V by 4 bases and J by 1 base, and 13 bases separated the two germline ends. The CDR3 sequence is CASSLFRTGNTGELFF. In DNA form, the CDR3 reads TGTGCCAGCAGTTTATTTCGCACAGGGAACACCGGGGAGCTGTTTTTT.

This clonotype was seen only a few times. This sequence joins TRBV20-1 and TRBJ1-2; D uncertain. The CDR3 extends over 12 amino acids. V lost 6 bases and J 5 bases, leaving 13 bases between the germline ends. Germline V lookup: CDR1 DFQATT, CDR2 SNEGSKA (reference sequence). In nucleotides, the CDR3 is TGCAGTGCCCTCATACGAGGGTATGGCTACACCTTC. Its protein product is CSALIRGYGYTF.

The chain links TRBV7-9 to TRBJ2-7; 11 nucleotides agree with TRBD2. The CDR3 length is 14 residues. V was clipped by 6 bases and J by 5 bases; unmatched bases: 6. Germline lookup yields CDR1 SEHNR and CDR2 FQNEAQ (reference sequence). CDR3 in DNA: TGTGCCAGCAGTTTTAGCGGGAGGGCCCACGAGCAGTACTTC. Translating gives CASSFSGRAHEQYF.

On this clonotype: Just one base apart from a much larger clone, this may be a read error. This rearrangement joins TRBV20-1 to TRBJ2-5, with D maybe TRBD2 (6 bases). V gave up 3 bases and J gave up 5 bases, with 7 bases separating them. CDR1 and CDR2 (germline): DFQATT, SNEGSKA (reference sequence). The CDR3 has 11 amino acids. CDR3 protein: CSARAGETQYF. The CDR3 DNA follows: TGCAGTGCTAGGGCGGGGGAGACCCAGTACTTC.

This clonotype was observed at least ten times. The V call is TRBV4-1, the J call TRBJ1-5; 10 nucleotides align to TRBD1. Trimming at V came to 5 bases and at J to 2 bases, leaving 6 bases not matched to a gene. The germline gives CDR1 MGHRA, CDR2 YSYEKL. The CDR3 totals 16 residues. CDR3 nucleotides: TGCGCCAGCAGCGTCCGGGACAGGGGTGGCAATCAGCCCCAGCATTTT. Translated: CASSVRDRGGNQPQHF.

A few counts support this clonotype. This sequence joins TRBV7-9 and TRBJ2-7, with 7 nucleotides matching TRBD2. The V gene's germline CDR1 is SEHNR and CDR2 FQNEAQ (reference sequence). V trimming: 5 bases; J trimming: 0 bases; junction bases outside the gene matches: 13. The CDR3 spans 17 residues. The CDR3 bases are TGTGCCAGCAGCCCATACCCCCCCGGGGGGACCTCCTACGAGCAGTACTTC. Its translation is CASSPYPPGGTSYEQYF.

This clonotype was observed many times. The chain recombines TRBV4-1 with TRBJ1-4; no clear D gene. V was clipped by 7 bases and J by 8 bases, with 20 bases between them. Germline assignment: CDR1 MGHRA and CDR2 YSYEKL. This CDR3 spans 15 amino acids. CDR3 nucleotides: TGCGCCAGCACTCTACAGCGTTCCTTGGGGGAAAAACTGTTTTTT. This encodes CASTLQRSLGEKLFF.

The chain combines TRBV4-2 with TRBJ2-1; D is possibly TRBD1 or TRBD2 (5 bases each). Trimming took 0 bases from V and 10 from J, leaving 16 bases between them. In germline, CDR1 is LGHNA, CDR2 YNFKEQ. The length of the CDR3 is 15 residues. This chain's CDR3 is CASSQDSLGATEQFF. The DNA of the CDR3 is TGTGCCAGCAGCCAAGACTCTCTCGGGGCCACGGAGCAGTTCTTC.

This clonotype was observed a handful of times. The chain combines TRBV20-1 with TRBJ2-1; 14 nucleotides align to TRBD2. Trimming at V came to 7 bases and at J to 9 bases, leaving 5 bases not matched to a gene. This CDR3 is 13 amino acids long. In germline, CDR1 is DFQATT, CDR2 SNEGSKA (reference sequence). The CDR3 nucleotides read TGCAGTGGGACTAGCGGGAGGCCGGGTGAGCAGTTCTTC. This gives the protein CSGTSGRPGEQFF.